Listed below are T cell receptor beta chains from one sample, sequenced in a study of control samples from healthy donors and cancer patients. Clones were sequenced by immunoSEQ multiplex PCR, and TCRdb holds only the in-frame ones, with some missing. The repertoire holds about 160,000 clones, about 87% seen once, with around 13% in the top ten. Sequenced material: blood. The receptor source for this set is a man younger than 40 in good health. Both conserved end residues are part of each CDR3. Each record gives: V gene, CDR3 length, clone size, CDR3 protein. Size is stated for part of the rows, as once, few or many counts, or as a class when the clone is expanded.

>TRBV6-6|14|NA
CASSDRGVNTEAFF
>TRBV6-5|12|NA
CASTQRQGGYTF
>TRBV24-1|19|NA
CATSDLLESEGEPNYGYTF
>TRBV28|15|NA
CASRFLDGNNSPLHF
>TRBV19|14|NA
CASTTGGSNNEQFF
>TRBV6-4|16|once
CASTNGQASGANVLTF
>TRBV12-3/TRBV12-4|13|NA
CASSLAGGQPQHF
>TRBV5-1|15|NA
CASSFGGEGSGELFF
>TRBV3-1/TRBV3-2|17|NA
CASSPGLAGGGTDTQYF
>TRBV19|16|few
CASTQGGGRAQYGYTF
>TRBV2|15|NA
CASSEWAPQGQTQYF
>TRBV19|11|NA
CASPRRCFRFF
>TRBV15|12|NA
CATSRERQKAFF
>TRBV9|15|once
CASSVAGPPTDTQYF
>TRBV27|13|NA
CASSSSSTTKLFF
>TRBV5-1|14|few
CASHVTGANTEAFF
>TRBV12-3/TRBV12-4|13|few
CASSLQGGTEAFF
>TRBV2|14|NA
CATEEGSPSYEQYF
>TRBV4-3|13|few
CASSRQGNSPLHF
>TRBV5-1|16|once
CASSLGSRVSQETQYF
>TRBV11-2|14|NA
CASSRSGTSYEQYF
>TRBV23-1|14|NA
CATRGRGGNQPQHF
>TRBV7-9|16|NA
CASSLIRRDRGHEQFF
>TRBV7-6|16|NA
CASSLALAGGPYEQYF
>TRBV5-6|13|NA
CASSSGPLDTQYF
>TRBV7-6|18|NA
CASSPQSTGSTGANVLTF
>TRBV11-2|17|once
CASSLAGQSGAKNIQYF
>TRBV5-8|15|NA
CASSRSMSPIQKQYF
>TRBV28|15|once
CASSLAGIGADIQYF
>TRBV7-9|12|NA
CASSFDREKLFF
>TRBV27|14|NA
CASSISPGVHGYTF
>TRBV18|13|NA
CASSPDRSYGYTF
>TRBV18|14|NA
CASSPFQGGDGYTF
>TRBV6-5|13|NA
CASTPGQGYEQYF
>TRBV11-2|11|NA
CASSHSDEQFF
>TRBV5-6|15|NA
CASTTSGLPTDTQYF
>TRBV9|15|NA
CASSPDRVRADTQYF
>TRBV10-2|11|once
CASSGGTEAFF
>TRBV7-9|13|NA
CASSLTQGDGYTF
>TRBV7-8|14|NA
CASSLSGSNTEAFF
>TRBV7-3|12|NA
CASSSLQGIAFF
>TRBV11-1|13|NA
CASSFAGDREAFF
>TRBV4-3|13|NA
CASSQETGQRYTF
>TRBV6-5|14|NA
CASSYTAGDSSAFF
>TRBV3-1/TRBV3-2|14|medium-sized
CASREGQVTDTQYF